This T cell receptor beta chain stems from a study of control samples from healthy donors and cancer patients. TCRdb's table, derived via immunoSEQ multiplex PCR, lists solely in-frame clones and lacks some. Of fewer than 200,000 clones in the sample, 93% were seen once. This sequence originates from an older woman in good health. The sequenced sample consisted of blood.

The DNA for the CDR3 is TGTGCCATCTCTCCGGGCAACGGTGAAGCTTTCTTT. Its protein is CAISPGNGEAFF. The chain carries TRBV10-3 and TRBJ1-1; D not certain. Germline assignment: CDR1 ENHRY and CDR2 SYGVKD. V lost 8 bases to trimming and J lost 7 bases, with 14 bases between them. This CDR3 is built from 12 residues.